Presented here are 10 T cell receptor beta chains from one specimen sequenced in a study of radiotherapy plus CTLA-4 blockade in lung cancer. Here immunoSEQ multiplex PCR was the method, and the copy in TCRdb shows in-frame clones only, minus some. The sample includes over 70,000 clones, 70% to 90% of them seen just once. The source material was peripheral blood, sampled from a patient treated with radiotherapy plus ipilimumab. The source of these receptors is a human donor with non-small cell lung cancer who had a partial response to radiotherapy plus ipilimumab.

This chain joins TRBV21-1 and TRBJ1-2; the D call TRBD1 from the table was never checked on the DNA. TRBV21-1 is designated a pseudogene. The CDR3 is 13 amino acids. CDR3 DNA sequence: TGTGCCAGCAGCAGCACCATCAGTCTCGGCTACACCTTC. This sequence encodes CASSSTISLGYTF.

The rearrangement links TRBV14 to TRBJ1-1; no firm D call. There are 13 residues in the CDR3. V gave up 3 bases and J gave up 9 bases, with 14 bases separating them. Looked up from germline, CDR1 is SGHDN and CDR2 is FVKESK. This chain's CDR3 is CASSQSGPTKAFF. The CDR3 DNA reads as TGTGCCAGCAGCCAGTCAGGCCCAACCAAAGCTTTCTTT.

CDR3 sequence (DNA): TGCAGCGTTGACGTAGCGGGAGGGCCCTACGCCTACAATGAGCAGTTCTTC. It translates to CSVDVAGGPYAYNEQFF. This sequence joins TRBV29-1 and TRBJ2-1, with TRBD2 matching 11 bases. The CDR3 length is 17 residues. The germline V gene encodes CDR1 SQVTM and CDR2 ANQGSEA. Trimming removed 3 bases from V and 2 bases from J; junction bases left unmatched: 9.

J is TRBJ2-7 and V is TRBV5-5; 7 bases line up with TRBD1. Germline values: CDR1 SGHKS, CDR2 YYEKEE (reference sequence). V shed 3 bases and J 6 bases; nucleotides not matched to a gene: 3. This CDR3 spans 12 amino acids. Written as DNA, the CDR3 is TGTGCCAGCAGCTCCGACAGGGCCGAGCAGTACTTC. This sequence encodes CASSSDRAEQYF.

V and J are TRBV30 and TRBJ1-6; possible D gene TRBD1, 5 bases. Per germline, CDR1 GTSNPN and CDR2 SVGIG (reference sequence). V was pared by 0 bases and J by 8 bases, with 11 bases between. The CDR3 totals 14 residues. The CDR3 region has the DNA TGTGCCTGGAGTGTACGTGACAGATATTCACCCCTCCACTTT. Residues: CAWSVRDRYSPLHF. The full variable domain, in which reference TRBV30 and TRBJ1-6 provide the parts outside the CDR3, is SQTIHQWPATLVQPVGSPLSLECTVEGTSNPNLYWYRQAAGRGLQLLFYSVGIGQISSEVPQNLSASRPQDRQFILSSKKLLLSDSGFYLCAWSVRDRYSPLHFGNGTRLTVT.

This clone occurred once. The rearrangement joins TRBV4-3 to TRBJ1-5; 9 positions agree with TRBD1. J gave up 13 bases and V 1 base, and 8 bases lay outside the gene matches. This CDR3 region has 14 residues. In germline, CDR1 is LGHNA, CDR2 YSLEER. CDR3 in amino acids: CASSQGPGTGSQHF. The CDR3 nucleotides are TGCGCCAGCAGCCAAGGACCCGGGACAGGGTCTCAGCATTTT.

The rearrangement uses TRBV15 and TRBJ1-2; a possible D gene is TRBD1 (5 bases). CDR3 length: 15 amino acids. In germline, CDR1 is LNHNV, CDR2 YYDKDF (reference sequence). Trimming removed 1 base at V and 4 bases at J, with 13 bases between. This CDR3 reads CATSRVGTGIYGYTF. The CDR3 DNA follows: TGTGCCACCAGCAGAGTAGGAACAGGAATCTATGGCTACACCTTC.

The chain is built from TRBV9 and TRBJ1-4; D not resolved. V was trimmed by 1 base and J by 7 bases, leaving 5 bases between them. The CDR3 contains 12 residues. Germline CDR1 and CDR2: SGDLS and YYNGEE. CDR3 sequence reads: CASSVTGEKLFF. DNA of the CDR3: TGTGCCAGCAGCGTAACGGGTGAAAAACTGTTTTTT.

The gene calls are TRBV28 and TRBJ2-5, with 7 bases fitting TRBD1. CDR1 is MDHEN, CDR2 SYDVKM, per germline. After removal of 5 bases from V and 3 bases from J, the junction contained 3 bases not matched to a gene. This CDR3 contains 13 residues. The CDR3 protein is CASSAGTEETQYF. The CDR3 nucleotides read TGTGCCAGCAGTGCCGGGACAGAAGAGACCCAGTACTTC.

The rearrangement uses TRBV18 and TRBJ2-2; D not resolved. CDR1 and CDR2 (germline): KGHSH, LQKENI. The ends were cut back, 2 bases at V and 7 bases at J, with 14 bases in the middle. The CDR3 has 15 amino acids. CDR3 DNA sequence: TGTGCCAGCTCACCAAAATACCCTTCGGTCGGGGAGCTGTTTTTT. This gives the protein CASSPKYPSVGELFF.